This entry features one TCR beta chain sequence. Its antigen remains unidentified. The data were taken from a study of long-term antiretroviral therapy in people with HIV. Study-wide findings and caveats: Controls exceeded HIV repertoires in CDR3 length range.

Germline V gene data show CDR1 as LNHDA and CDR2 as SQIVND (reference sequence). The CDR3 extends over 17 amino acids. Losses at the gene ends were 2 bases for V and 7 bases for J; bases not matched to a gene: 12. This was the immunoSEQ v3.0 assay at survey level. Assay used: immunoSEQ multiplex PCR; TCRdb lists only in-frame clones, some missing. The sample shows 40,000 or so clones, 75% to 85% of them seen only once. The input for sequencing was unsorted PBMCs, taken 0.3 years after starting antiretroviral therapy. This chain uses TRBV19 with TRBJ2-2, with TRBD1 matching over 8 bases. This receptor was obtained from a man between 18 and 29 years old with HIV. CDR3 coding DNA: TGTGCCAGTAGTATAAGTTTTGGCCAGGGGGCCGGCGGGGAGCTGTTTTTT. Protein: CASSISFGQGAGGELFF.